This TCR beta chain was found in a study of shared clonotypes between healthy human individuals. General study findings and limits: Investigators expected sequencing depth to affect clonotype sharing among donors.

A word on this clone: Its cognate antigen is unknown.

Germline V gives CDR1 MGHRA, CDR2 YSYEKL. CDR3 length: 16 residues. Trimming took 0 bases from V and 0 from J; bases not matched to a gene: 2. Generated by immunoSEQ multiplex PCR, the TCRdb table keeps only in-frame clones and is missing some. The sample lists around 300,000 clones, around 86% occurring once. The clonotype originates from a young man in good health. Material: memory CD8+ T cells sorted from blood. Specified subset: CD45RO+ cells pooled with CCR7-negative TemRA cells. The chain joins TRBV4-1 to TRBJ1-3, with 7 bases matching TRBD1. The DNA of the CDR3 is TGCGCCAGCAGCCAAGAACCAGGGGGCTCTGGAAACACCATATATTTT. Its translation: CASSQEPGGSGNTIYF.